What follows is one T cell receptor beta chain and its context. Its matching antigen is unknown. TCRdb redid the calling of the 5' RACE reads with MiXCR, one entry per CDR3 protein. Of about 39,000 distinct CDR3 sequences detected, under 13% appear once; the ten largest clones hold roughly 16%. This specimen belongs to a study of CD8 T cells in ankylosing spondylitis. The study's findings and limits: Disease-linked clones reportedly concentrated significantly in matched ankylosing spondylitis synovial fluid. With a CD8+ phenotype, disease-linked clones were relatively rare in peripheral blood. Within ankylosing spondylitis blood, a TCR beta motif made up of eight highly homologous variants appeared to be characteristic.

This TCR derives from a male donor with ankylosing spondylitis or in good health (not recorded which). Specimen: blood, either unsorted or a sorted T cell fraction (not recorded which).

CDR3 sequence reads: CASRPDRLDTEAFF. DNA for the CDR3: TGTGCCAGCAGACCGGACAGGCTGGACACTGAAGCTTTCTTT. The chain uses TRBV27 and TRBJ1-1; TRBD1 aligns across 7 bases. V dropped 6 bases and J dropped 3; count of bases not matched to a gene: 7. CDR3 size: 14 residues. Germline V lookup: CDR1 MNHEY, CDR2 SMNVEV (reference sequence).